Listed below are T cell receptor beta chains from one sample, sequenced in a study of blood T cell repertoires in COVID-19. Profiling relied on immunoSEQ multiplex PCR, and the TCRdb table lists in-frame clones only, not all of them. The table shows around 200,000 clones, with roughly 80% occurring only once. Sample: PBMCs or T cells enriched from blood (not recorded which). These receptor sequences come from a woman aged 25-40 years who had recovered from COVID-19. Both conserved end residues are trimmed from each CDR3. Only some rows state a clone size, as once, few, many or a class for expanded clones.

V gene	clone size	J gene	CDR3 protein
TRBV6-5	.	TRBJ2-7	ASSPSGRAAYEQY
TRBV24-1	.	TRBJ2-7	ATSGGQGNEQY
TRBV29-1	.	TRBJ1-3	SAGTGGVNTIY
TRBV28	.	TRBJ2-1	ASRRTGAHNEQF
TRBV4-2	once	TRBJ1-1	ASSPIPQGNYGTEAF
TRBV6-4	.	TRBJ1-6	ASSETVYNSPLH
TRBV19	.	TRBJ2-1	ASSQGNEQF
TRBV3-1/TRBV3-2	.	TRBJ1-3	ATAVPGDGNTIY
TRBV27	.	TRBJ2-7	ASSLWASGYEQY
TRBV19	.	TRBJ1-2	ASSPGQRTGYT
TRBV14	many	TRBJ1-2	ASSQEGDSNYGYT
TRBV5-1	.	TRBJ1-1	ASSLRQGGNTEAF
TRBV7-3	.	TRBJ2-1	ASSVSASGYNEQF
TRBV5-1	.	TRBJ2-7	ASSLGLVYEQY
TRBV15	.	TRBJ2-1	ATSRDRSSYNEQF
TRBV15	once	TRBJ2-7	ATSRSWSEQY
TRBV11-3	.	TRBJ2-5	ASSLFTSGVRGQETQY
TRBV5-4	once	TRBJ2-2	ASSLALAGTGELF
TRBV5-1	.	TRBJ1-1	ASSSTTDTEAF
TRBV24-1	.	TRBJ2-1	ATSDPPQVYEQF
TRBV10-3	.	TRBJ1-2	AISSFAPRAT
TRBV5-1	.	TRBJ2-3	ASSAGGQDTQY
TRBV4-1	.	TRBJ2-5	ASSHDSLGSVTQY
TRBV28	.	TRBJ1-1	ASSLRRENTEAF
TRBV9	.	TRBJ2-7	ASSPRTGFSYEQY
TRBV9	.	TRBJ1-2	ASSVGQGNGYT
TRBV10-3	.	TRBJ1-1	AIHSGGSEAF
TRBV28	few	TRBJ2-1	ASSSPGTSGRVDEQF
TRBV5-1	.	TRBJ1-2	ASSSAGTGDGYT
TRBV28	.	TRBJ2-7	ASRHAREQY
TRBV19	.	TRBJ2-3	ASSMAARVTDTQY
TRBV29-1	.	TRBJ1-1	SARGGTEAF
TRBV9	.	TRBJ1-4	ASSDRAGGANEKLF
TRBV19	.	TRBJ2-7	ASSNRDGYEQY
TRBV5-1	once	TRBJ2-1	ASSLASGSGFSDEQF
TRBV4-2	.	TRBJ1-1	ASSPDKNTEAF
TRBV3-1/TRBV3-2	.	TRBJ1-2	ASSPTLQGAYGYT
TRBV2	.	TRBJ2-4	ASRAGLAGIKNIQY
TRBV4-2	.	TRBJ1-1	ASSQVVGGNTEAF
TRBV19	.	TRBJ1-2	ATRGANGYT
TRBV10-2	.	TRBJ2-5	ASAHRRDRIETQY
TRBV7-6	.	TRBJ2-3	ASSWGVTDTQY
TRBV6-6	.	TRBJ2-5	ASSSGTGGQETQY
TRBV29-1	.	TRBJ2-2	SVGQSSQTGELF
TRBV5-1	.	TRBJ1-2	ASSLGQGIYGYT
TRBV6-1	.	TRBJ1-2	ASSPDSNYGYT
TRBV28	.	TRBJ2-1	ASSPREGDEQF
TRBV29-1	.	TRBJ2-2	SVEEAVNTGELF
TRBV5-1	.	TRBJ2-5	ASSFQDQETQY
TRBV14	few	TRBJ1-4	ASSQVGVGKLF
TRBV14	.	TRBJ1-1	ASSHGQGRGNTEAF
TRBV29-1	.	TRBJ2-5	SVEARLAQETQY
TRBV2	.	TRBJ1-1	ASSVLIGGVGEAF
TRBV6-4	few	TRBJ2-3	ATENGTGGADTQY